This T cell receptor (beta chain) appears in the sequencing data of a study of blood T cell repertoires in COVID-19. For the study at large: The cDNA or gDNA used as material had been derived from T cells, B-cell-depleted T cells, or PBMCs.

The repertoire was sequenced with immunoSEQ multiplex PCR; TCRdb's copy has only in-frame clones and lacks some. The sample holds about 160,000 clones, roughly 80% seen once. CDR1 is SGHDT and CDR2 is YYEEEE in the germline V gene. V was shortened by 1 base and J by 6 bases, with 16 bases between the two germline ends. This CDR3 comprises 15 residues. The chain employs TRBV5-6 and TRBJ1-2; D is perhaps TRBD1 (5 bases). Sequencing input: peripheral blood. The TCR comes from a man in his 70s with acute or convalescent COVID-19. The CDR3 sequence is CASSLISGLINGYTF. The CDR3 DNA follows: TGTGCCAGCAGCTTGATTTCGGGACTGATAAATGGCTACACCTTC.